This TCR beta chain was documented in a study of PD-L1 blockade in urothelial cancer. Study in general: Of 30 or so patients, fewer than 27 were males with bladder-origin urothelial cancer.

Time point here: peripheral blood 6 weeks after treatment start. General study results and limits: Prediction of better survival came from below-median pretreatment blood TCR clonality.

Assay used: immunoSEQ multiplex PCR; TCRdb lists only in-frame clones, some missing. The data hold tens of thousands of clones, with 88% observed a single time. Concerning this clone: Its antigen is currently unknown.

Germline-derived CDR1 and CDR2 are SEHNR and FQNEAQ (reference sequence). V was trimmed by 5 bases and J by 2 bases, leaving 14 bases between them. This CDR3 has 15 amino acids. Sample: PBMCs, taken around atezolizumab (anti-PD-L1) treatment. The chain links TRBV7-9 to TRBJ2-3, with D unresolved. This TCR was sampled from a man in his fifties or sixties with urothelial cancer. The CDR3 DNA is TGTGCCAGCAGCCCGACTTCACTTCTCACAGATACGCAGTATTTT. It is translated as CASSPTSLLTDTQYF.